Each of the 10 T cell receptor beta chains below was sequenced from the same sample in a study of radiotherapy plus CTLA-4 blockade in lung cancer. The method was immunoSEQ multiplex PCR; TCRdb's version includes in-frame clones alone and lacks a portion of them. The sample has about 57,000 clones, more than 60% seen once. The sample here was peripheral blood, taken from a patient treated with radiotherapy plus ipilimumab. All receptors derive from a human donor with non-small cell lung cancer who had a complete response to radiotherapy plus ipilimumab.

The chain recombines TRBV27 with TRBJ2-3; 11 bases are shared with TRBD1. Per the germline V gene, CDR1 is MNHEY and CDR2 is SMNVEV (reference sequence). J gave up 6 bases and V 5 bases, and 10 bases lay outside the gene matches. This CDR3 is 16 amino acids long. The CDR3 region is CASSHEQGTGGDTQYF. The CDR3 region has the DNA TGTGCCAGCAGTCACGAACAAGGGACAGGGGGTGATACGCAGTATTTT.

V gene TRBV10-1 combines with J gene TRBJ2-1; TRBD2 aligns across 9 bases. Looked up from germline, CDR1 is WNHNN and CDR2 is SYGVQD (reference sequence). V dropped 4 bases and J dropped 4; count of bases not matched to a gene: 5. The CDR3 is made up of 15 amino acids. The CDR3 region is CASSAGTSRYNEQFF. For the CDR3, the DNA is TGCGCCAGCAGTGCCGGGACTAGCAGATACAATGAGCAGTTCTTC.

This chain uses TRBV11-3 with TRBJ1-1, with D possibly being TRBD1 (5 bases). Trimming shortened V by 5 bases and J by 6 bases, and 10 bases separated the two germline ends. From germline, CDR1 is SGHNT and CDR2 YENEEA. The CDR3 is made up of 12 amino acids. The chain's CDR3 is CASSPRAAEAFF. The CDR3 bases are TGTGCCAGCAGCCCCAGGGCTGCTGAAGCTTTCTTT.

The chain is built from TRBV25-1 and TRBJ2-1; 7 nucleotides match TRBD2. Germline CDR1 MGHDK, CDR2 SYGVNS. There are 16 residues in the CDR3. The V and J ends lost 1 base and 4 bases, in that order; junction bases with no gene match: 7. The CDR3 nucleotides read TGTGCCAGCAGTGAATTGGCGGGAGACCTATACAATGAGCAGTTCTTC. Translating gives CASSELAGDLYNEQFF.

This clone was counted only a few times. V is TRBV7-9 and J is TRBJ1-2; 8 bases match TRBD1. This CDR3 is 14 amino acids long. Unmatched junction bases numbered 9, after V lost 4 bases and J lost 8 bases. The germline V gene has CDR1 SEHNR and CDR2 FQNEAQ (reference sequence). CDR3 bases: TGTGCCAGCAGCTCTCGGACAGGGCTTTACGGCTACACCTTC. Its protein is CASSSRTGLYGYTF.

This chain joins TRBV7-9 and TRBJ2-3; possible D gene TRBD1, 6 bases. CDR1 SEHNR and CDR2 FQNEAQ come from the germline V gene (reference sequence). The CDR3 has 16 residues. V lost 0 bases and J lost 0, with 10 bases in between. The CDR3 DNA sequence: TGTGCCAGCAGCTTAGCGGACAGCGCTAGCACAGATACGCAGTATTTT. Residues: CASSLADSASTDTQYF.

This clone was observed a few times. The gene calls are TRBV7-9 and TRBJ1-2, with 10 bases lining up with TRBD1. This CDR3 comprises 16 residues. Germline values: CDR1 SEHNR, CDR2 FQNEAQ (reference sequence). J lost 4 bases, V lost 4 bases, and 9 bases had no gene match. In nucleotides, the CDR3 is TGTGCCAGCAGCTCGACCCGGACAGGGGGTGTCTATGGCTACACCTTC. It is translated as CASSSTRTGGVYGYTF.

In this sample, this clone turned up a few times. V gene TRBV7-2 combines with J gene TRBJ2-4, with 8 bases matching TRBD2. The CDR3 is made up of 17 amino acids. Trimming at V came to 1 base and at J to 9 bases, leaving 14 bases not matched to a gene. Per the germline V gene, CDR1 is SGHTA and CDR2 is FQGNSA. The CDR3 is CASSLVVGRATPSIQYF. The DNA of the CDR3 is TGTGCCAGCAGCTTAGTAGTCGGGAGGGCCACCCCGAGCATTCAGTACTTC.

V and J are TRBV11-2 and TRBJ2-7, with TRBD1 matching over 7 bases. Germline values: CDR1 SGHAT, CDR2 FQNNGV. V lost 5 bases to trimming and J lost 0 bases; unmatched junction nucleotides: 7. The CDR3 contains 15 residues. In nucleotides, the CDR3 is TGTGCCAGCAGCCTCGGGACAGCGAGCTCCTACGAGCAGTACGTC. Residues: CASSLGTASSYEQYV.

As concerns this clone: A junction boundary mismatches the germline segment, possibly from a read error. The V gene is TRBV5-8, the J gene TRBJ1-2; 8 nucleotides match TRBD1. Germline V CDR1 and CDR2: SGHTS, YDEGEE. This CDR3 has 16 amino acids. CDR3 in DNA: TGTGCCAGTAGCTTCAATACCGGGACAGGCAACTATGGCTACACCTTC. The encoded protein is CASSFNTGTGNYGYTF.